A selection of T cell receptor beta chains follows, all from one sample in a study of T cell responses to AZD1222 COVID-19 vaccine. Sequencing was performed with immunoSEQ multiplex PCR; in TCRdb, only in-frame clones are kept and a portion is missing. There are 90,000 to 120,000 clones in the sample; roughly 89% occur only once, and about 20% lies in the top ten. Specimen: peripheral blood, collected on day 0 of AZD1222 vaccination. The source is an adult in good health. CDR3s include the opening cysteine and the closing phenylalanine or tryptophan. A D gene is named only where the DNA matches it firmly. Size is omitted from some rows. Given values are once, few, many or a class for expanded clones.

abundance: .
len: 19
j_gene: TRBJ2-1
v_gene: TRBV3-1/TRBV3-2
d_gene: TRBD2
CDR3nt: TGTGCCAGCAGACGGACTAGCGGGGGGGCCTTTACCTCCTACAATGAGCAGTTCTTC
CDR3aa: CASRRTSGGAFTSYNEQFF

abundance: .
len: 11
j_gene: TRBJ1-4
v_gene: TRBV20-1
d_gene: .
CDR3nt: TGCAGTTTGGTCAGAAATGAAAAACTGTTTTTT
CDR3aa: CSLVRNEKLFF

abundance: .
len: 17
j_gene: TRBJ2-6
v_gene: TRBV23-1
d_gene: TRBD1
CDR3nt: TGCGCCAGCAGCCCTACCACGACAGGGAATGGGGCCAACGTCCTGACTTTC
CDR3aa: CASSPTTTGNGANVLTF

abundance: .
len: 15
j_gene: TRBJ2-3
v_gene: TRBV27
d_gene: TRBD2
CDR3nt: TGTGCCAGCAGTTTAACTAGCGGGGGTGCAGATACGCAGTATTTT
CDR3aa: CASSLTSGGADTQYF

abundance: .
len: 16
j_gene: TRBJ2-3
v_gene: TRBV13
d_gene: .
CDR3nt: TGTGCCAGCAGCTTAGTTACGGGGGCTGATGCAGATACGCAGTATTTT
CDR3aa: CASSLVTGADADTQYF

abundance: .
len: 14
j_gene: TRBJ1-6
v_gene: TRBV2
d_gene: .
CDR3nt: TGTGCCAGCAGTCGGGACAATGAGTATTCACCCCTCCACTTT
CDR3aa: CASSRDNEYSPLHF

abundance: .
len: 15
j_gene: TRBJ1-1
v_gene: TRBV11-2
d_gene: .
CDR3nt: TGTGCCAGCAGCCCCGTGGCATTCGGGAACACTGAAGCTTTCTTT
CDR3aa: CASSPVAFGNTEAFF

abundance: .
len: 14
j_gene: TRBJ1-5
v_gene: TRBV2
d_gene: .
CDR3nt: TGTGCCAGCAGTTGGGACACCCAGGATCAGCCCCAGCATTTT
CDR3aa: CASSWDTQDQPQHF

abundance: .
len: 15
j_gene: TRBJ2-1
v_gene: TRBV7-6
d_gene: .
CDR3nt: TGTGCCAGCAGCTTAGTGGAGGGGGTATACAATGAGCAGTTCTTC
CDR3aa: CASSLVEGVYNEQFF

abundance: .
len: 16
j_gene: TRBJ2-2
v_gene: TRBV5-8
d_gene: TRBD1
CDR3nt: TGTGCCAGCAGCTTGAGAAAGGGGGCAGTGACCGGGGAGCTGTTTTTT
CDR3aa: CASSLRKGAVTGELFF

abundance: once
len: 11
j_gene: TRBJ1-2
v_gene: TRBV20-1
d_gene: .
CDR3nt: TGCAGTGCTAGTTCTACAGATTACTACACCTTC
CDR3aa: CSASSTDYYTF

abundance: .
len: 15
j_gene: TRBJ2-7
v_gene: TRBV2
d_gene: TRBD1
CDR3nt: TGTGCCAGCAGTCCGGACAGGGGCGGGTGGTACGAGCAGTACTTC
CDR3aa: CASSPDRGGWYEQYF

abundance: .
len: 14
j_gene: TRBJ1-5
v_gene: TRBV4-3
d_gene: .
CDR3nt: TGCGCCAGCAGCCAAGATCTAGGGAATCAGCCCCAGCATTTT
CDR3aa: CASSQDLGNQPQHF

abundance: .
len: 14
j_gene: TRBJ2-7
v_gene: TRBV6-6
d_gene: TRBD1
CDR3nt: TGTGCCAGCAGGATGGGACAGGGGGTCTACGAGCAGTACTTC
CDR3aa: CASRMGQGVYEQYF

abundance: .
len: 13
j_gene: TRBJ1-3
v_gene: TRBV7-2
d_gene: .
CDR3nt: TGTGCCAGCAGCTTAGCTCATGGAAACACCATATATTTT
CDR3aa: CASSLAHGNTIYF

abundance: .
len: 14
j_gene: TRBJ1-1
v_gene: TRBV29-1
d_gene: .
CDR3nt: TGCAGCGTACTGAAAGGGACCGGGATTACTGAAGCTTTCTTT
CDR3aa: CSVLKGTGITEAFF

abundance: .
len: 12
j_gene: TRBJ1-1
v_gene: TRBV7-9
d_gene: .
CDR3nt: TGTGCCAGCAGCCTGGACATCAACAAAGCTTTCTTT
CDR3aa: CASSLDINKAFF

abundance: .
len: 13
j_gene: TRBJ1-5
v_gene: TRBV20-1
d_gene: .
CDR3nt: TGCAGTGCTAGTCGGGGCGGTGATCAGCCCCAGCATTTT
CDR3aa: CSASRGGDQPQHF

abundance: .
len: 16
j_gene: TRBJ1-3
v_gene: TRBV7-9
d_gene: TRBD1
CDR3nt: TGTGCCAGCAGCTTATCCGGACAGGGCCCTGGAAACACCATATATTTT
CDR3aa: CASSLSGQGPGNTIYF

abundance: .
len: 14
j_gene: TRBJ2-7
v_gene: TRBV5-1
d_gene: TRBD1
CDR3nt: TGCGCCAGCAGCTGGGACAGGGGGAGTGGGGAGCAGTACTTC
CDR3aa: CASSWDRGSGEQYF

abundance: .
len: 13
j_gene: TRBJ1-5
v_gene: TRBV12-3/TRBV12-4
d_gene: TRBD1
CDR3nt: TGTGCCAGCAGTCTCAGGGGGAATCAGCCCCAGCATTTT
CDR3aa: CASSLRGNQPQHF

abundance: .
len: 13
j_gene: TRBJ1-2
v_gene: TRBV2
d_gene: .
CDR3nt: TGTGCCAGCAGTGAAGGACAGAACTATGGCTACACCTTC
CDR3aa: CASSEGQNYGYTF

abundance: .
len: 12
j_gene: TRBJ1-1
v_gene: TRBV3-1/TRBV3-2
d_gene: .
CDR3nt: TGTGCCACCACAGCCCAGGGACTTGGGGCTTTCTTT
CDR3aa: CATTAQGLGAFF

abundance: .
len: 13
j_gene: TRBJ2-7
v_gene: TRBV30
d_gene: .
CDR3nt: TGTGCCTGGAGGGGCAGCCTCTCCTACGAGCAGTACTTC
CDR3aa: CAWRGSLSYEQYF

abundance: .
len: 15
j_gene: TRBJ1-6
v_gene: TRBV30
d_gene: TRBD1
CDR3nt: TGTGCCTGGACGCGAGGGGGCTTCGGTAATTCACCCCTCCACTTT
CDR3aa: CAWTRGGFGNSPLHF

abundance: .
len: 13
j_gene: TRBJ2-1
v_gene: TRBV7-2
d_gene: .
CDR3nt: TGTGCCAGCAGCTTAGTCAGGGGTGTGGAGCAGTTCTTC
CDR3aa: CASSLVRGVEQFF

abundance: .
len: 22
j_gene: TRBJ2-7
v_gene: TRBV3-1/TRBV3-2
d_gene: TRBD2
CDR3nt: TGTGCCAGCAGCCCCCTTATAGGACTAGCGGGGGGCCTTCCCTCCGCCTCCTACGAGCAGTACTTC
CDR3aa: CASSPLIGLAGGLPSASYEQYF

abundance: .
len: 15
j_gene: TRBJ1-5
v_gene: TRBV27
d_gene: .
CDR3nt: TGTGCCAGCAGTTTGGCCGGGTATCGCAATCAGCCCCAGCATTTT
CDR3aa: CASSLAGYRNQPQHF

abundance: .
len: 15
j_gene: TRBJ2-3
v_gene: TRBV6-5
d_gene: TRBD2
CDR3nt: TGTGCCAGCAGCGAGACTAGCGGGGGCACAGATACGCAGTATTTT
CDR3aa: CASSETSGGTDTQYF

abundance: .
len: 15
j_gene: TRBJ2-5
v_gene: TRBV5-1
d_gene: TRBD1
CDR3nt: TGCGCCAGCAGCTTGGATACAGGGGGTGGTGGGGCCCAGTACTTC
CDR3aa: CASSLDTGGGGAQYF

abundance: .
len: 14
j_gene: TRBJ1-1
v_gene: TRBV30
d_gene: .
CDR3nt: TGTGCCTGGAGTAAGGGCAGGGGGAACACTGAAGCTTTCTTT
CDR3aa: CAWSKGRGNTEAFF

abundance: .
len: 16
j_gene: TRBJ2-3
v_gene: TRBV7-9
d_gene: .
CDR3nt: TGTGCCAGCAGCTCCCTTTCGGAGCAAGACACAGATACGCAGTATTTT
CDR3aa: CASSSLSEQDTDTQYF

abundance: .
len: 15
j_gene: TRBJ1-4
v_gene: TRBV3-1/TRBV3-2
d_gene: TRBD1
CDR3nt: TGTGCCAGCAGCCAAGAGGGACAGGGGGCCGAAAAACTGTTTTTT
CDR3aa: CASSQEGQGAEKLFF

abundance: .
len: 15
j_gene: TRBJ1-4
v_gene: TRBV18
d_gene: .
CDR3nt: TGTGCCAGCTCACGGGACACGAGAACTAATGAAAAACTGTTTTTT
CDR3aa: CASSRDTRTNEKLFF

abundance: .
len: 17
j_gene: TRBJ2-5
v_gene: TRBV3-1/TRBV3-2
d_gene: TRBD2
CDR3nt: TGTGCCAGCAGTCCAGAGGTGCTAGCGGGGGCCGGAGAGACCCAGTACTTC
CDR3aa: CASSPEVLAGAGETQYF

abundance: .
len: 18
j_gene: TRBJ1-4
v_gene: TRBV7-8
d_gene: TRBD1
CDR3nt: TGTGCCAGCAGCTACGACGCCGGGACAGATTGGGCTAATGAAAAACTGTTTTTT
CDR3aa: CASSYDAGTDWANEKLFF

abundance: .
len: 16
j_gene: TRBJ2-5
v_gene: TRBV5-1
d_gene: TRBD2
CDR3nt: TGCGCCAGCAGCTGGGGGACTAGCGGTGACCAAGAGACCCAGTACTTC
CDR3aa: CASSWGTSGDQETQYF